This T cell receptor beta chain was captured in a study of early stage breast cancer tumors. Study information: ER+/PR+/HER2- status applied to about 70% of the 16 invasive breast tumors. Approximately 10-fold was the mean read coverage per sample. Study-level results: Commonly generated sequences made up most enriched TCRB sequences shared between patients. Tumors had about 2.6-fold higher T cell density than normal breast.

Looked up from germline, CDR1 is LGHNA and CDR2 is YSLEER. The CDR3 is made up of 17 amino acids. The V gene lost 0 bases and the J gene lost 7 bases, with 18 bases spanning the gap. Clones were sequenced by immunoSEQ multiplex PCR, and TCRdb holds only the in-frame ones, with some missing. The repertoire has 8,500 to 10,000 clones, over 70% of them found once; the top ten carry approximately 17%. Notes on this clone: What it binds is unknown.

The sequenced material came from normal breast tissue next to the tumor. This TCR came from a person aged 60 to 70 with breast cancer. The chain couples TRBV4-3 to TRBJ1-4; D is possibly TRBD1 (6 bases). CDR3 sequence: CASSQDRSGGGVEKLFF. Written as DNA, the CDR3 is TGCGCCAGCAGCCAAGATCGGTCGGGGGGGGGCGTTGAAAAACTGTTTTTT.